This T cell receptor (beta chain) appears in the sequencing data of a study of PD-1 blockade in classical Hodgkin lymphoma. The study's findings and limits: Compared with baseline, CD4+ but not CD8+ TCR diversity had risen significantly by C4D1. Newly diagnosed and completely responding patients shared comparable baseline diversity. Repertoires differed for reasons still undefined, possibly disease activity or prior therapy.

Measured with immunoSEQ multiplex PCR; TCRdb has only the in-frame clones, and not every one. This table has some 93,000 clones, roughly 73% appearing once. Time point: cycle 4 day 1 (C4D1), after 6 weeks of nivolumab. Brentuximab vedotin exposure varied, and every patient relapsed after autologous stem cell transplantation. Points on this clone: The antigen remains undetermined.

Germline-derived CDR1 and CDR2 are LNHDA and SQIVND (reference sequence). This CDR3 contains 15 residues. After removal of 7 bases from V and 5 bases from J, the junction contained 11 bases not matched to a gene. The chain is built from TRBV19 and TRBJ1-5; 7 bases agree with TRBD1. The sample consisted of peripheral blood mononuclear cells (PBMCs), taken before the fourth cycle of nivolumab. The TCR sequence derives from a human donor with classical Hodgkin lymphoma. CDR3 sequence: CASNRLDREDQPQHF. DNA of the CDR3: TGTGCCAGTAATCGGCTAGACAGGGAGGATCAGCCCCAGCATTTT. Combining the CDR3 with reference TRBV19 and TRBJ1-5 gives the whole variable domain DGGITQSPKYLFRKEGQNVTLSCEQNLNHDAMYWYRQDPGQGLRLIYYSQIVNDFQKGDIAEGYSVSREKKESFPLTVTSAQKNPTAFYLCASNRLDREDQPQHFGDGTRLSIL.